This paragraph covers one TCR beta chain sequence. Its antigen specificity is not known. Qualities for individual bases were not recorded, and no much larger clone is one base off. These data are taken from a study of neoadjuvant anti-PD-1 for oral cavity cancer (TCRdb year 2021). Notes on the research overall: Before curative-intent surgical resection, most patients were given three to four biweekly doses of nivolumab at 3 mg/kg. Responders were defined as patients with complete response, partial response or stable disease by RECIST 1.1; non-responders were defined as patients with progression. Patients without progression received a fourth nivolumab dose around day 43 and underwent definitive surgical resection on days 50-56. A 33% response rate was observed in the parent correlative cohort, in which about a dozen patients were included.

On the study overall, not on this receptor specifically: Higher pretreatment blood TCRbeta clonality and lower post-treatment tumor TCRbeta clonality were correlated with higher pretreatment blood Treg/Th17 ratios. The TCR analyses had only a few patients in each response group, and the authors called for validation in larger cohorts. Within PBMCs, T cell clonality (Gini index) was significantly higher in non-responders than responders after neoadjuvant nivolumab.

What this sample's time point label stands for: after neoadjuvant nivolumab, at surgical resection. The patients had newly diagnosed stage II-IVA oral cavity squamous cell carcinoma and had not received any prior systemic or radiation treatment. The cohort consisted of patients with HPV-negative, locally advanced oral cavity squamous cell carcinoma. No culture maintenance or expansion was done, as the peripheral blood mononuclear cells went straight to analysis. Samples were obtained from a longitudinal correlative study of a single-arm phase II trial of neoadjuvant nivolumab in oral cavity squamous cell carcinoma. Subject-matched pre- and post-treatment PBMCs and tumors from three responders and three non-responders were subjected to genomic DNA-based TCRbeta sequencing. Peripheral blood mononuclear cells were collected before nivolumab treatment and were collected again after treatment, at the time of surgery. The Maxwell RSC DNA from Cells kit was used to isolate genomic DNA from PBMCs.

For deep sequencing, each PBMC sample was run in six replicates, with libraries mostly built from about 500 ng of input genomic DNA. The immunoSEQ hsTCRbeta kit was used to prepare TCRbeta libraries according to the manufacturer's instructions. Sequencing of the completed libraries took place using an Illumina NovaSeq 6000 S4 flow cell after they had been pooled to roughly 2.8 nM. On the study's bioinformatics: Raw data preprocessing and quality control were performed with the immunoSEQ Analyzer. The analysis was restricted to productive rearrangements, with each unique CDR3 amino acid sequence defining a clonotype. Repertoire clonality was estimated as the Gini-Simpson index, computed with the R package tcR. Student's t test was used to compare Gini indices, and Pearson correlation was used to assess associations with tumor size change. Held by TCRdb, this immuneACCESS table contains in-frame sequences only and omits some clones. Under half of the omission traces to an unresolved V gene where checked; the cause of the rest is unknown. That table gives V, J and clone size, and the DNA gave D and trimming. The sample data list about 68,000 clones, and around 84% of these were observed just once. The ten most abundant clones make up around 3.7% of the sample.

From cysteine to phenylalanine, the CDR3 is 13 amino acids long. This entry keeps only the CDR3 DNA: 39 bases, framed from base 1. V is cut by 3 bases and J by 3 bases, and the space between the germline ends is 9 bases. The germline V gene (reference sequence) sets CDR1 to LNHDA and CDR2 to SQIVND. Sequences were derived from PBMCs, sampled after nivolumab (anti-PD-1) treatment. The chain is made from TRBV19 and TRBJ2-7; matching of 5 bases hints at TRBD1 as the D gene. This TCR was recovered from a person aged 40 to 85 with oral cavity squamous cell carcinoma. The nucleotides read TGTGCCAGTAGTATGCAGGGTCTCTACGAGCAGTACTTC. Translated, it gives CASSMQGLYEQYF.